This is a list of T cell receptor beta chains from one sample in a study of T cells in Graves' hyperthyroidism and ophthalmopathy. Each CDR3 protein gets one entry after TCRdb re-called the multiplex PCR reads with MiXCR. The sample lists approximately 600,000 distinct CDR3 sequences; about 15% were seen once. Sequencing was done on a sample of blood. Source of these receptors: a woman in her thirties with Graves' hyperthyroidism that later progressed to Graves' ophthalmopathy. Each CDR3 is given with its conserved first and last residue. A D gene is named only where the DNA matches it firmly. Rows may omit the clone size; those that give it use once, few, many or a size class.

D gene	clone size	CDR3 length	V gene	J gene	CDR3 protein	CDR3 DNA
NA	many	16	TRBV2	TRBJ2-5	CASIGGVGASQETQYF	TGTGCCAGCATTGGGGGAGTGGGGGCAAGCCAAGAGACCCAGTACTTC
NA	many	16	TRBV11-2	TRBJ1-2	CASSLVMGGAIYGYTF	TGTGCCAGCAGCTTAGTCATGGGGGGCGCGATCTATGGCTACACCTTC
TRBD2	many	16	TRBV7-8	TRBJ2-5	CASSLREGLGGETQYF	TGTGCCAGCAGCCTAAGGGAAGGGCTGGGGGGGGAGACCCAGTACTTC
NA	few	13	TRBV15	TRBJ2-3	CATGLRSTDTQYF	TGTGCCACCGGACTGCGGAGCACAGATACGCAGTATTTT
TRBD2	many	14	TRBV6-1	TRBJ2-2	CAATSGRDTGELFF	TGTGCCGCTACTAGCGGGAGGGACACCGGGGAGCTGTTTTTT
TRBD2	many	14	TRBV2	TRBJ2-7	CASSASLAGNEQYF	TGTGCCAGCAGTGCTTCCCTAGCGGGAAACGAGCAGTACTTC
NA	many	16	TRBV27	TRBJ2-7	CASSPLAVGGGSVQYF	TGTGCCAGCAGCCCCCTGGCGGTTGGAGGGGGCTCGGTGCAGTACTTC
NA	few	16	TRBV9	TRBJ2-1	CASSVEREISYNEQFF	TGTGCCAGCAGCGTAGAAAGGGAGATCTCCTACAATGAGCAGTTCTTC
NA	many	15	TRBV18	TRBJ1-3	CASSPPGTSGNTIYF	TGTGCCAGCTCACCACCAGGGACCTCTGGAAACACCATATATTTT
TRBD1	many	14	TRBV7-2	TRBJ1-5	CASSRAGGGQPQHF	TGTGCCAGCAGCAGAGCAGGGGGGGGACAGCCCCAGCATTTT
TRBD1	many	15	TRBV27	TRBJ2-7	CASSPDRSRGYEQYF	TGTGCCAGCAGTCCGGACAGGAGCCGGGGCTACGAGCAGTACTTC
NA	NA	14	TRBV19	TRBJ1-4	CASGGTYGGEKLFF	TGTGCCAGTGGGGGGACCTATGGAGGGGAAAAACTGTTTTTT
NA	many	13	TRBV20-1	TRBJ1-1	CSARDHGYTEAFF	TGCAGTGCTAGAGATCACGGCTACACTGAAGCTTTCTTT
NA	NA	13	TRBV20-1	TRBJ2-1	CSARVDNYNEQFF	TGCAGTGCTAGAGTTGACAACTACAATGAGCAGTTCTTC
NA	many	13	TRBV2	TRBJ2-7	CASSEQGGDEQYF	TGTGCCAGCAGTGAACAGGGTGGGGACGAGCAGTACTTC
NA	NA	12	TRBV25-1	TRBJ1-6	CASTRHSAPLHF	TGTGCCAGCACCCGACACTCCGCTCCCCTCCACTTT
NA	NA	13	TRBV12-3/TRBV12-4	TRBJ2-1	CASSFVVEDEQFF	TGTGCCAGCAGTTTTGTCGTGGAGGACGAGCAGTTCTTC
TRBD1	NA	16	TRBV30	TRBJ1-1	CAWTQDRGVVNTEAFF	TGTGCCTGGACCCAGGACAGGGGAGTCGTGAACACTGAAGCTTTCTTT
TRBD2	many	15	TRBV12-3/TRBV12-4	TRBJ2-1	CASSLFDSGSPEQFF	TGTGCCAGCAGTTTATTTGATAGCGGGAGCCCCGAGCAGTTCTTC
NA	many	15	TRBV19	TRBJ1-5	CASSIEGSGDQPQHF	TGTGCCAGTAGTATAGAAGGCTCGGGCGATCAGCCCCAGCATTTT
TRBD2	NA	17	TRBV19	TRBJ2-5	CASSIGLAGASGETQYF	TGTGCCAGTAGTATCGGGCTAGCGGGTGCGTCGGGGGAGACCCAGTACTTC
TRBD2	many	15	TRBV10-2	TRBJ2-3	CASRGLAAGEVTQYF	TGCGCCAGCAGGGGACTAGCGGCGGGGGAAGTTACGCAGTATTTT
TRBD1	many	14	TRBV7-3	TRBJ2-1	CASSKQGAGNEQFF	TGTGCCAGCAGCAAACAGGGGGCGGGCAATGAGCAGTTCTTC
NA	few	15	TRBV7-3	TRBJ1-3	CASSLGRGDGNTIYF	TGTGCCAGCAGCTTAGGGCGAGGGGATGGAAACACCATATATTTT
TRBD2	few	15	TRBV4-2	TRBJ2-7	CASSPTSGSLDEQYF	TGTGCCAGCAGCCCGACTAGCGGGAGTTTAGACGAGCAGTACTTC
TRBD2	many	17	TRBV5-1	TRBJ2-1	CASSLSLSGSIDNEQFF	TGCGCCAGCAGCTTGTCTCTCAGCGGGAGTATCGACAATGAGCAGTTCTTC
TRBD1	many	14	TRBV11-2	TRBJ2-7	CASSFNRGVYEQYF	TGTGCCAGCAGCTTCAACAGGGGAGTCTACGAGCAGTACTTC
NA	many	13	TRBV7-9	TRBJ1-5	CASSLEPNQPQHF	TGTGCCAGCAGCCTCGAGCCGAATCAGCCCCAGCATTTT
TRBD1	many	14	TRBV19	TRBJ1-2	CASSGQGLNYGYTF	TGTGCCAGTAGCGGACAGGGGTTAAACTATGGCTACACCTTC
NA	many	12	TRBV12-3/TRBV12-4	TRBJ1-5	CASRSTVQPQHF	TGTGCCAGCCGTTCGACAGTTCAGCCCCAGCATTTT
NA	many	14	TRBV6-2/TRBV6-3	TRBJ2-3	CASSNGHGTDTQYF	TGTGCCAGCAGTAACGGGCATGGCACAGATACGCAGTATTTT
NA	many	16	TRBV7-2	TRBJ1-5	CASSAHSGGSNQPQHF	TGTGCCAGCAGCGCACATTCAGGCGGCAGCAATCAGCCCCAGCATTTT
NA	few	14	TRBV6-5	TRBJ1-1	CASSYGSMNTEAFF	TGTGCCAGCAGTTACGGGTCCATGAACACTGAAGCTTTCTTT
NA	many	15	TRBV27	TRBJ1-5	CASSLMGGRDQPQHF	TGTGCCAGCAGTTTAATGGGAGGACGGGATCAGCCCCAGCATTTT
TRBD2	few	16	TRBV20-1	TRBJ2-7	CSARDSSGSRTYEQYF	TGCAGTGCTAGAGACAGTAGCGGGAGCCGCACCTACGAGCAGTACTTC
NA	many	14	TRBV19	TRBJ2-5	CASSTLSGQETQYF	TGTGCCAGTAGTACTCTAAGTGGTCAAGAGACCCAGTACTTC
NA	NA	18	TRBV15	TRBJ2-7	CATSRDPSGEDLSYEQYF	TGTGCCACCAGCAGAGACCCCTCTGGAGAGGACCTCTCCTACGAGCAGTACTTC
TRBD1	once	15	TRBV12-3/TRBV12-4	TRBJ2-1	CASTETGGFGNEQFF	TGTGCCAGCACCGAGACAGGGGGCTTTGGGAATGAGCAGTTCTTC
NA	NA	12	TRBV27	TRBJ2-1	CDSSLGMNEQFF	TGTGACAGCAGTTTAGGGATGAATGAGCAGTTCTTC
TRBD2	NA	16	TRBV24-1	TRBJ2-3	CATSDSGLAGGDTQYF	TGTGCCACCAGTGATTCAGGACTAGCGGGAGGAGATACGCAGTATTTT
TRBD2	many	14	TRBV3-1	TRBJ2-1	CASSQNGRTNEQFF	TGTGCCAGCAGCCAAAACGGGAGGACTAATGAGCAGTTCTTC
TRBD1	many	16	TRBV27	TRBJ2-5	CASSLLPTGLQETQYF	TGTGCCAGCAGTTTACTCCCGACAGGGCTTCAAGAGACCCAGTACTTC
NA	NA	13	TRBV19	TRBJ1-2	CASTSGGNYGYTF	TGTGCCAGTACCTCCGGGGGTAACTATGGCTACACCTTC
NA	many	13	TRBV6-1	TRBJ2-2	CAGRAGNTGELFF	TGTGCAGGGCGGGCAGGGAACACCGGGGAGCTGTTTTTT
NA	many	16	TRBV11-1	TRBJ2-7	CASSPEERVLRLEQYF	TGTGCCAGCAGCCCAGAGGAGCGTGTCCTACGTCTCGAGCAGTACTTC